This T cell receptor beta chain was obtained from a study of blood T cell repertoires in COVID-19. Method: immunoSEQ multiplex PCR; TCRdb's copy keeps in-frame clones and lacks some. Among 200,000 to 250,000 clones listed, approximately 90% were seen once. V lost 1 base and J 1 base, leaving 10 bases between the germline ends. The length of the CDR3 is 15 residues. Germline CDR1 reads SGHRS; CDR2 reads YFSETQ. This rearrangement joins TRBV5-1 to TRBJ2-3, with D tentatively TRBD2 (5 bases). The receptor was isolated from a woman in her late teens or twenties who had recovered from COVID-19. The sequenced material came from peripheral blood. The CDR3 nucleotides read TGCGCCAGCAGCTTGCTTAGCGTTGGCACAGATACGCAGTATTTT. The encoded protein is CASSLLSVGTDTQYF.